These T cell receptor beta chains were read from a single sample in a study of T cells after yellow fever vaccination. TCRdb ran MiXCR on the 5' RACE reads and lists one entry per CDR3 protein. The sample holds over 300,000 distinct CDR3 sequences, around 3.9% seen once. This sample comprised PBMCs, obtained on the day of the yellow fever booster vaccination. These receptors were collected from a man younger than 30 who received the YFV17D yellow fever vaccine. The CDR3 runs from the conserved cysteine through the conserved F or W. Fields, in order: V gene, D gene, J gene, clone size, CDR3 DNA, CDR3 protein. The D gene is left open where the match is weak. Only some rows state a clone size, as once, few, many or a class for expanded clones.

V gene: TRBV12-1; D gene: -; J gene: TRBJ1-1; clone size: many; CDR3 DNA: TGTGCCAGCCCACTCGGGCCGACTCTGAACACTGAAGCTTTCTTT; CDR3 protein: CASPLGPTLNTEAFF
V gene: TRBV11-2; D gene: -; J gene: TRBJ2-7; clone size: -; CDR3 DNA: TGTGCCAGCAGCTCCCTACAGGGGAGGCCCTACGAGCAGTACTTC; CDR3 protein: CASSSLQGRPYEQYF
V gene: TRBV7-2; D gene: -; J gene: TRBJ1-1; clone size: many; CDR3 DNA: TGTGCCAGCAGCCCCCCCACCAGCCCCGGACTTGTTTTCTTT; CDR3 protein: CASSPPTSPGLVFF
V gene: TRBV29-1; D gene: TRBD2; J gene: TRBJ2-5; clone size: many; CDR3 DNA: TGCAGCGTTGAGCCTCGGGAGGCCCAAGAGACCCAGTACTTC; CDR3 protein: CSVEPREAQETQYF
V gene: TRBV19; D gene: -; J gene: TRBJ1-6; clone size: few; CDR3 DNA: TGTGCCAGTGCTCACGGGAATAATTCACCCCTCCACTTT; CDR3 protein: CASAHGNNSPLHF
V gene: TRBV6-6; D gene: TRBD2; J gene: TRBJ2-1; clone size: -; CDR3 DNA: TGTGCCAGCAGTTACCGGTTCGGTCTAGCGGGGGCCTACAATGAGCAGTTCTTC; CDR3 protein: CASSYRFGLAGAYNEQFF
V gene: TRBV5-6; D gene: -; J gene: TRBJ2-7; clone size: many; CDR3 DNA: TGTGCCAGCAGCTTGTCAGGGGCCTACGAGCAGTACTTC; CDR3 protein: CASSLSGAYEQYF
V gene: TRBV4-1; D gene: -; J gene: TRBJ2-1; clone size: few; CDR3 DNA: TGCGCCAGCAGCCAAACCTCTCTGGGCAATGAGCAGTTCTTC; CDR3 protein: CASSQTSLGNEQFF
V gene: TRBV5-4; D gene: -; J gene: TRBJ2-2; clone size: -; CDR3 DNA: TGTGCCAGCAGCTTGAATCGTTTCGGGGGGCTCAACACCGGGGAGCTGTTTTTT; CDR3 protein: CASSLNRFGGLNTGELFF
V gene: TRBV13; D gene: TRBD1; J gene: TRBJ1-2; clone size: few; CDR3 DNA: TGTGCCAGCAGCTCAGGCGGGCAGGGGGGAAACTATGGCTACACCTTC; CDR3 protein: CASSSGGQGGNYGYTF
V gene: TRBV29-1; D gene: -; J gene: TRBJ2-1; clone size: -; CDR3 DNA: TGCAGCGCCGACCGGGGATGGGGTGATCACAATGAGCAGTTCTTC; CDR3 protein: CSADRGWGDHNEQFF
V gene: TRBV5-6; D gene: TRBD1; J gene: TRBJ2-5; clone size: -; CDR3 DNA: TGTGCCAGCAGCTGGGGACAGGTTTTCCAAGAGACCCAGTACTTC; CDR3 protein: CASSWGQVFQETQYF
V gene: TRBV7-6; D gene: TRBD2; J gene: TRBJ2-7; clone size: many; CDR3 DNA: TGTGCCAGCAGTCTCAGACTAGCGGGGGGAAGGAGCTCCTACGAGCAGTACTTC; CDR3 protein: CASSLRLAGGRSSYEQYF
V gene: TRBV12-2; D gene: -; J gene: TRBJ2-5; clone size: few; CDR3 DNA: TGTGCAAGTCGGGGCGGGGACGATAAGACTGAGACCCAGTACTTC; CDR3 protein: CASRGGDDKTETQYF
V gene: TRBV3-1; D gene: TRBD1; J gene: TRBJ2-4; clone size: many; CDR3 DNA: TGTGCCAGCAGCCCGGGGACAGGGGGCTCTCAGTACTTC; CDR3 protein: CASSPGTGGSQYF
V gene: TRBV5-1; D gene: TRBD2; J gene: TRBJ2-5; clone size: few; CDR3 DNA: TGCGCCAGCAGCCGTGGACTAGCGGGGGGGCTTGGAGAGACCCAGTACTTC; CDR3 protein: CASSRGLAGGLGETQYF
V gene: TRBV28; D gene: TRBD1; J gene: TRBJ2-3; clone size: -; CDR3 DNA: TGTGCCAGCAGCCTCATTCCGGACAGGGCATTTCAAGATACGCAGTATTTT; CDR3 protein: CASSLIPDRAFQDTQYF
V gene: TRBV7-6; D gene: -; J gene: TRBJ2-1; clone size: few; CDR3 DNA: TGTGCCAGCAGCTTGGGTTTATTGAGGAATGAGCAGTTCTTC; CDR3 protein: CASSLGLLRNEQFF
V gene: TRBV5-1; D gene: TRBD1; J gene: TRBJ2-1; clone size: -; CDR3 DNA: TGCGCCAGCAGCCTGCCGGACAGGGGCGTCGATGAGCAGTTCTTC; CDR3 protein: CASSLPDRGVDEQFF
V gene: TRBV7-6; D gene: -; J gene: TRBJ2-5; clone size: many; CDR3 DNA: TGTGCCAGCAGCCGCGGGTGGCACCTTTCTCAAGAGACCCAGTACTTC; CDR3 protein: CASSRGWHLSQETQYF
V gene: TRBV7-2; D gene: TRBD2; J gene: TRBJ2-3; clone size: many; CDR3 DNA: TGTGCCAGCTATCGGGGGGGCGACACCCTCACAGATACGCAGTATTTT; CDR3 protein: CASYRGGDTLTDTQYF
V gene: TRBV5-1; D gene: -; J gene: TRBJ2-7; clone size: many; CDR3 DNA: TGCGCCAGCACCCTAGGGACCGAGCAGTACTTC; CDR3 protein: CASTLGTEQYF
V gene: TRBV10-3; D gene: -; J gene: TRBJ2-2; clone size: many; CDR3 DNA: TGTGCCATCAGTCTCCAATCCGGGGAGCTGTTTTTT; CDR3 protein: CAISLQSGELFF
V gene: TRBV28; D gene: TRBD2; J gene: TRBJ2-5; clone size: few; CDR3 DNA: TGTGCCAGCAGTCCCCGGACTAGCGCTAAGACCCAGTACTTC; CDR3 protein: CASSPRTSAKTQYF
V gene: TRBV6-6; D gene: TRBD1; J gene: TRBJ2-3; clone size: -; CDR3 DNA: TGTGCCAGCAGTTACTCCAAAGGGGGACAGGGTGGTGGTACGCAGTATTTT; CDR3 protein: CASSYSKGGQGGGTQYF
V gene: TRBV19; D gene: TRBD1; J gene: TRBJ2-3; clone size: few; CDR3 DNA: TGTGCCAGTAGTACCTTGACAGGGGTCTTTAGCGAAGATACGCAGTATTTT; CDR3 protein: CASSTLTGVFSEDTQYF
V gene: TRBV25-1; D gene: -; J gene: TRBJ1-1; clone size: many; CDR3 DNA: TGTGCCAGCGGAAGAGGGGCTTATGGAAACACTGAAGCTTTCTTT; CDR3 protein: CASGRGAYGNTEAFF
V gene: TRBV6-1; D gene: TRBD1; J gene: TRBJ2-2; clone size: many; CDR3 DNA: TGTGCCAGCAAAGGGACAGGTTCTTTTTCCACCGGGGAGCTGTTTTTT; CDR3 protein: CASKGTGSFSTGELFF
V gene: TRBV5-1; D gene: -; J gene: TRBJ2-3; clone size: many; CDR3 DNA: TGCGCCAGCAGCGAGAGGGCCGGGGCAGATACGCAGTATTTT; CDR3 protein: CASSERAGADTQYF
V gene: TRBV11-3; D gene: TRBD1; J gene: TRBJ2-1; clone size: -; CDR3 DNA: TGTGCCAGCAGCCCGCATCAGGGGGCCTGGAATGAGCAGTTCTTC; CDR3 protein: CASSPHQGAWNEQFF
V gene: TRBV4-1; D gene: -; J gene: TRBJ1-2; clone size: many; CDR3 DNA: TGCGCCAGCAGCCAAGGGTATGACTTGACTAACTATGGCTACACCTTC; CDR3 protein: CASSQGYDLTNYGYTF
V gene: TRBV21-1; D gene: -; J gene: TRBJ1-1; clone size: -; CDR3 DNA: TGTGCCAGCAGCAACGGCAAGGGGATGAACACTGAAGCTTTCTTT; CDR3 protein: CASSNGKGMNTEAFF
V gene: TRBV7-2; D gene: TRBD1; J gene: TRBJ1-4; clone size: many; CDR3 DNA: TGTGCCAGCAGCCGACAGGGTGGGGAAAAACTGTTTTTT; CDR3 protein: CASSRQGGEKLFF
V gene: TRBV6-2/TRBV6-3; D gene: -; J gene: TRBJ2-3; clone size: -; CDR3 DNA: TGTGCCAGCAGTTACGATCAGGGTGGCGCAGATACGCAGTATTTT; CDR3 protein: CASSYDQGGADTQYF
V gene: TRBV19; D gene: -; J gene: TRBJ1-1; clone size: many; CDR3 DNA: TGTGCCAGTAGAGCAGGGATCACTGAAGCTTTCTTT; CDR3 protein: CASRAGITEAFF
V gene: TRBV12-3/TRBV12-4; D gene: -; J gene: TRBJ2-3; clone size: many; CDR3 DNA: TGTGCCAGCAGTTCCCAGGAAACAGATACGCAGTATTTT; CDR3 protein: CASSSQETDTQYF
V gene: TRBV7-9; D gene: -; J gene: TRBJ2-5; clone size: -; CDR3 DNA: TGTGCCAGCAGCTTAGCGCCCGGCTCAGAGACCCAGTACTTC; CDR3 protein: CASSLAPGSETQYF
V gene: TRBV4-3; D gene: -; J gene: TRBJ2-7; clone size: many; CDR3 DNA: TGCGCCAGCAGCCAAGAGGCACTGAACTCCTACGAGCAGTACTTC; CDR3 protein: CASSQEALNSYEQYF
V gene: TRBV20-1; D gene: TRBD2; J gene: TRBJ2-5; clone size: -; CDR3 DNA: TGCAGTGCCAGACTAGCGGGGGGTCCTCAACAAGAGACCCAGTACTTC; CDR3 protein: CSARLAGGPQQETQYF
V gene: TRBV7-9; D gene: TRBD2; J gene: TRBJ2-1; clone size: many; CDR3 DNA: TGTGCCAGCAGCCCCGCACTAGCGGGGGCGAGCTCCTACAATGAGCAGTTCTTC; CDR3 protein: CASSPALAGASSYNEQFF
V gene: TRBV7-2; D gene: -; J gene: TRBJ2-3; clone size: few; CDR3 DNA: TGTGCCAGCAGCTTAGCGCTAGGAGGGGGGTACTTACGCACAGATACGCAGTATTTT; CDR3 protein: CASSLALGGGYLRTDTQYF
V gene: TRBV5-5; D gene: -; J gene: TRBJ2-3; clone size: few; CDR3 DNA: TGTGCCAGTGGGGGGGCGAGTAGTGGAGATACGCAGTATTTT; CDR3 protein: CASGGASSGDTQYF
V gene: TRBV18; D gene: -; J gene: TRBJ1-3; clone size: few; CDR3 DNA: TGTGCCAGCTCACCGACCCAAATCGACCGAGCCCTGATCTCTGGAAACACCATATATTTT; CDR3 protein: CASSPTQIDRALISGNTIYF
V gene: TRBV12-3/TRBV12-4; D gene: -; J gene: TRBJ1-5; clone size: many; CDR3 DNA: TGTGCCAGCAGCAGTAACAGTTTAACAAATCAGCGCCAGCATTTT; CDR3 protein: CASSSNSLTNQRQHF
V gene: TRBV9; D gene: -; J gene: TRBJ2-5; clone size: many; CDR3 DNA: TGTGCCAGCAGCGTAGCCCCGACAGTCCAAGAGACCCAGTACTTC; CDR3 protein: CASSVAPTVQETQYF
V gene: TRBV6-6; D gene: -; J gene: TRBJ2-7; clone size: many; CDR3 DNA: TGTGCCAGCAGTTACGGCAGGGACCCTCCTAGCGAGCAGTACTTC; CDR3 protein: CASSYGRDPPSEQYF
V gene: TRBV4-3; D gene: -; J gene: TRBJ2-1; clone size: many; CDR3 DNA: TGCGCCAGCAGCCAAGAAAGTTGGGGGAATGAGCAGTTCTTC; CDR3 protein: CASSQESWGNEQFF
V gene: TRBV13; D gene: -; J gene: TRBJ2-2; clone size: few; CDR3 DNA: TGTGCCAGCTCCAATCGGGTCGCGAACACCGGGGAGCTGTTTTTT; CDR3 protein: CASSNRVANTGELFF
V gene: TRBV5-1; D gene: -; J gene: TRBJ1-1; clone size: many; CDR3 DNA: TGCGCCACCAGGAGGTTTGGGAACACTGAAGCTTTCTTT; CDR3 protein: CATRRFGNTEAFF
V gene: TRBV4-3; D gene: -; J gene: TRBJ1-2; clone size: -; CDR3 DNA: TGCGCCAGCAGCCAAGAGTGGACCTCTAACTATGGCTACACCTTC; CDR3 protein: CASSQEWTSNYGYTF
V gene: TRBV7-9; D gene: -; J gene: TRBJ2-4; clone size: many; CDR3 DNA: TGTGCCAGCAGCTTAGGGCTTTTAAACATTCAGTACTTC; CDR3 protein: CASSLGLLNIQYF
V gene: TRBV28; D gene: -; J gene: TRBJ1-2; clone size: few; CDR3 DNA: TGTGCCAGCAGTTGGGGCAGTTACTATGGCTACACCTTC; CDR3 protein: CASSWGSYYGYTF
V gene: TRBV5-1; D gene: TRBD2; J gene: TRBJ2-1; clone size: many; CDR3 DNA: TGCGCCAGCAGCCTACGACTAGCGGGGGATGAGCAGTTCTTC; CDR3 protein: CASSLRLAGDEQFF
V gene: TRBV4-1; D gene: TRBD1; J gene: TRBJ1-2; clone size: many; CDR3 DNA: TGCGCCAGCAGCCAAGATTGGACAGGCGCCCACCCATATGGCTACACCTTC; CDR3 protein: CASSQDWTGAHPYGYTF
V gene: TRBV5-6; D gene: -; J gene: TRBJ1-2; clone size: many; CDR3 DNA: TGTGCCAGCAGCTTGTGGCAGAACGACTATGGCTACACCTTC; CDR3 protein: CASSLWQNDYGYTF
V gene: TRBV7-3; D gene: TRBD2; J gene: TRBJ2-3; clone size: many; CDR3 DNA: TGTGCCAGCAGCTCGGGACTAGCGGGGAGCCCTATGACAGATACGCAGTATTTT; CDR3 protein: CASSSGLAGSPMTDTQYF
V gene: TRBV7-9; D gene: TRBD1; J gene: TRBJ1-1; clone size: many; CDR3 DNA: TGTGCCAGCAGCCCAGGAACGACCGGGACAGGAGAAGCTTTCTTT; CDR3 protein: CASSPGTTGTGEAFF
V gene: TRBV4-3; D gene: -; J gene: TRBJ1-3; clone size: few; CDR3 DNA: TGCGCCAGCAGCTCAACGCGAGGTTATGGAAACACCATATATTTT; CDR3 protein: CASSSTRGYGNTIYF
V gene: TRBV5-1; D gene: -; J gene: TRBJ2-3; clone size: many; CDR3 DNA: TGCGCCAGCAGCGATCAGGGACTCACAGATACGCAGTATTTT; CDR3 protein: CASSDQGLTDTQYF
V gene: TRBV20-1; D gene: -; J gene: TRBJ2-3; clone size: few; CDR3 DNA: TGCAGTGCCACCGGTTTTTGGGGAATTGGTGCAGATACGCAGTATTTT; CDR3 protein: CSATGFWGIGADTQYF